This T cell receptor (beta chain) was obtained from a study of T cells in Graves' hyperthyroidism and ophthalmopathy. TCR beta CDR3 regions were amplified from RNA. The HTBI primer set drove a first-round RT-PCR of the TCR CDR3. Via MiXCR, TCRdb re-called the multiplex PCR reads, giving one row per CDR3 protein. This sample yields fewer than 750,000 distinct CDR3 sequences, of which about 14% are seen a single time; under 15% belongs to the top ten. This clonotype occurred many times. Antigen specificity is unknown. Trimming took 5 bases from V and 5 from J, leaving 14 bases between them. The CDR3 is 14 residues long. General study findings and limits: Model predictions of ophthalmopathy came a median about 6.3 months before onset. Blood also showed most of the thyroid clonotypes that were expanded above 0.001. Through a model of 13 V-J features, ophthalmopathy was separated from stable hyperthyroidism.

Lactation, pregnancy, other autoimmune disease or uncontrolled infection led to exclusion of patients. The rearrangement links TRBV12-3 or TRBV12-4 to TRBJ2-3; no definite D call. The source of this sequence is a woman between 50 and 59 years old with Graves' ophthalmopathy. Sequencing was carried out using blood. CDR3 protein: CASSPDLKKDTQYF. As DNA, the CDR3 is TGTGCCAGCAGTCCGGACCTGAAAAAAGATACGCAGTATTTT.